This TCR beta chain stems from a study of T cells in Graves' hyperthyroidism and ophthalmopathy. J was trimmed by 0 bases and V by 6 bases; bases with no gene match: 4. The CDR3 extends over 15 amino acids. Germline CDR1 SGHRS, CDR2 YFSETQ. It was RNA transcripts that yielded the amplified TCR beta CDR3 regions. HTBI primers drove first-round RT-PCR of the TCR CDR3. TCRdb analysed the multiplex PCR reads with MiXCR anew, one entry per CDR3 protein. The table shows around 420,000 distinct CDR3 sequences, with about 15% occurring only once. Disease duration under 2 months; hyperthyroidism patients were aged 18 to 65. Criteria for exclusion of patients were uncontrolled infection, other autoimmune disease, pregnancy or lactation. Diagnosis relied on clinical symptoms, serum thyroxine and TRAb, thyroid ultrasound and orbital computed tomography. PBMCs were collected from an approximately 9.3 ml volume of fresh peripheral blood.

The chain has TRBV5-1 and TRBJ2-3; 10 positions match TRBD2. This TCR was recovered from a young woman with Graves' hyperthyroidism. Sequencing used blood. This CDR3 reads CASTSGGTSTDTQYF. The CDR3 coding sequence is TGCGCCAGCACTAGCGGGGGAACTAGCACAGATACGCAGTATTTT. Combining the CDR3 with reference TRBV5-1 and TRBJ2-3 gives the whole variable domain KAGVTQTPRYLIKTRGQQVTLSCSPISGHRSVSWYQQTPGQGLQFLFEYFSETQRNKGNFPGRFSGRQFSNSRSEMNVSTLELGDSALYLCASTSGGTSTDTQYFGPGTRLTVL.